The 20 T cell receptor beta chains reported below all come from one sample, sequenced in a study of blood T cells in healthy people across ages. The second PCR ran roughly 6 to 11 cycles with a sample-barcoded 5' primer and J-beta primers. TCRdb reanalysed the 5' RACE reads using MiXCR and keeps one entry per CDR3 protein. The table shows about 380,000 distinct CDR3 sequences, with roughly half occurring only once. Sequencing input: blood. The receptor set was obtained from a man in his sixties in good health.

The V and J genes are TRBV13 and TRBJ1-1; 8 bases align to TRBD1. This CDR3 is built from 15 residues. Germline lookup yields CDR1 PRHDT and CDR2 FYEKMQ (reference sequence). The V and J ends lost 5 bases and 4 bases, in that order; junction bases with no gene match: 9. The CDR3 nucleotides are TGTGCCAGCAGCCCTGGACAGGGAAGGACCACTGAAGCTTTCTTT. It translates to CASSPGQGRTTEAFF. Together with reference TRBV13 and TRBJ1-1, the CDR3 gives the full variable domain: AAGVIQSPRHLIKEKRETATLKCYPIPRHDTVYWYQQGPGQDPQFLISFYEKMQSDKGSIPDRFSAQQFSDYHSELNMSSLELGDSALYFCASSPGQGRTTEAFFGQGTRLTVV.

V gene TRBV7-2 combines with J gene TRBJ2-7; a weak D match, TRBD1 (5 bases). The CDR3 contains 16 residues. V shed 4 bases and J shed 0 bases, with 16 bases lying between them. Per the germline V gene, CDR1 is SGHTA and CDR2 is FQGNSA. Here the CDR3 DNA reads TGTGCCAGCAGCTCCGACGTGGGGCCACACTCCTACGAGCAGTACTTC. Translated: CASSSDVGPHSYEQYF.

The chain uses TRBV11-3 and TRBJ2-1, with unresolved D. V dropped 1 base and J dropped 0 bases, with 10 bases sitting between them. This CDR3 comprises 16 residues. Per the germline V gene, CDR1 is SGHNT and CDR2 is YENEEA. CDR3 region: CASSLGRAISYNEQFF. The CDR3 DNA reads as TGTGCCAGCAGCTTAGGCAGAGCGATCTCCTACAATGAGCAGTTCTTC.

This clonotype was recorded only once. The V gene is TRBV12-3 or TRBV12-4, the J gene TRBJ2-5, with D possibly TRBD1 on 6 matching bases. This CDR3 region has 12 residues. The ends were cut back, 6 bases at V and 11 bases at J, with 16 bases in the middle. The CDR3 spells CASRVGAGEQYF. The DNA of the CDR3 is TGTGCCAGCAGAGTGGGGGCAGGGGAGCAGTACTTC.

This clonotype has a handful of counts. The chain is built from TRBV11-1 and TRBJ2-5; D may be TRBD2 (5 bases). This CDR3 has 13 residues. V shed 5 bases and J shed 3 bases, with 10 bases lying between them. Germline V gives CDR1 SGHAT, CDR2 FQDESV (reference sequence). The CDR3, as DNA: TGTGCCAGCAGCCGCGACGGGAAAGAGACCCAGTACTTC. Amino acids: CASSRDGKETQYF. Using reference TRBV11-1 and TRBJ2-5 for the parts outside the CDR3, the full variable domain is EAEVAQSPRYKITEKSQAVAFWCDPISGHATLYWYRQILGQGPELLVQFQDESVVDDSQLPKDRFSAERLKGVDSTLKIQPAELGDSAMYLCASSRDGKETQYFGPGTRLLVL.

This clonotype was detected only a few times. This sequence joins TRBV6-2 or TRBV6-3 and TRBJ2-4; 7 bases are shared with TRBD1. Germline V CDR1 and CDR2: MNHEY, SVGEGT. The ends lost 7 bases at V and 5 bases at J; junction bases unmatched: 11. This CDR3 comprises 15 residues. The CDR3 loop reads CASTRTGPGQNIQYF. As DNA, the CDR3 is TGTGCCAGCACCCGGACAGGACCCGGCCAAAACATTCAGTACTTC.

This chain connects TRBV6-5 to TRBJ2-7; TRBD2 might be the D (5 bases). The V end lost 7 bases, the J end lost 1 base, and 8 bases lay between the germline ends. CDR3 length: 12 amino acids. Germline V gene sequence: CDR1 MNHEY, CDR2 SVGAGI. CDR3 sequence (DNA): TGTGCCAGCATGGCGGGTTCCTACGAGCAGTACTTC. Translating gives CASMAGSYEQYF.

This clonotype was detected only a few times. V is TRBV4-2 and J is TRBJ2-1, with 10 positions matching TRBD2. V dropped 0 bases and J dropped 4; count of bases not matched to a gene: 3. The CDR3 totals 16 residues. Germline V CDR1 and CDR2: LGHNA, YNFKEQ. The CDR3 spells CASSQDTAGGYNEQFF. CDR3 in DNA: TGTGCCAGCAGCCAAGATACAGCGGGGGGGTACAATGAGCAGTTCTTC.

With regard to this clonotype: Possible read error: a much larger clone is one base away. The chain carries TRBV9 and TRBJ2-1; D is ambiguous. Trimming removed 3 bases at V and 12 bases at J, with 13 bases between. The CDR3 length is 12 residues. From germline, CDR1 is SGDLS and CDR2 YYNGEE. The CDR3 here is CASSALRSLQFF. CDR3 bases: TGTGCCAGCAGCGCCCTACGATCGTTGCAGTTCTTC.

The chain joins TRBV12-3 or TRBV12-4 to TRBJ2-5, with D hard to call. This CDR3 region has 13 residues. Trimming stripped 3 bases from V and 5 bases from J, with 10 bases between. The CDR3 loop reads CASSLNFGETQYF. CDR3 in DNA: TGTGCCAGCAGTTTGAACTTCGGGGAGACCCAGTACTTC.

This chain uses TRBV20-1 with TRBJ2-7; 11 bases map to TRBD1. This CDR3 spans 14 amino acids. V lost 4 bases to trimming and J lost 5 bases; unmatched junction nucleotides: 7. Germline CDR1 and CDR2: DFQATT and SNEGSKA (reference sequence). CDR3 region: CSATGTGGLDEQYF. CDR3 sequence (DNA): TGCAGTGCTACCGGGACAGGGGGTTTAGACGAGCAGTACTTC.

CDR3 sequence (DNA): TGCAGTGCTAGCCCCCCGGGGGGGGATGAGCAGTTCTTC. The encoded protein is CSASPPGGDEQFF. The J gene is TRBJ2-1, the V gene TRBV20-1, with 8 bases fitting TRBD2. Germline-derived CDR1 and CDR2 are DFQATT and SNEGSKA (reference sequence). This CDR3 has 13 residues. Trimming took 3 bases from V and 8 from J; bases not matched to a gene: 6.

This clonotype has just a few counts. V is TRBV9 and J is TRBJ2-5; D unresolved. V lost 3 bases and J lost 2, with 17 bases in between. This CDR3 contains 16 residues. CDR1 and CDR2 (germline): SGDLS, YYNGEE. The CDR3 sequence: CASSATLGMSQETQYF. DNA for the CDR3: TGTGCCAGCAGCGCAACCCTAGGAATGTCACAAGAGACCCAGTACTTC.

J is TRBJ2-1 and V is TRBV4-3, with TRBD1 identical over 10 bases. The CDR3 consists of 17 residues. After removal of 3 bases from V and 5 bases from J, the junction contained 10 bases not matched to a gene. Germline-derived CDR1 and CDR2 are LGHNA and YSLEER. DNA for the CDR3: TGCGCCAGCAGCCATGCCGACAGGGGGCGGAGGAACAATGAGCAGTTCTTC. Translation: CASSHADRGRRNNEQFF.

This chain connects TRBV7-2 to TRBJ2-3, with 10 bases aligning to TRBD2. Trimming cost V 5 bases and J 3 bases; bases outside gene matches: 14. This CDR3 is built from 18 residues. Per the germline V gene, CDR1 is SGHTA and CDR2 is FQGNSA. Written as DNA, the CDR3 is TGTGCCAGCAGCCCCAAAGTTAGGCGGGGACTAGCGACAGATACGCAGTATTTT. It yields the protein CASSPKVRRGLATDTQYF.

Only a few counts were recorded for this clonotype. The CDR3 region is CASSSTRGGEQYF. The CDR3 coding sequence is TGTGCCAGCAGCTCGACGAGGGGGGGCGAGCAGTACTTC. This rearrangement joins TRBV7-2 to TRBJ2-4, with a tentative D call TRBD2 (7 bases). The J call is uncertain, as TRBJ2-7 better fits the DNA end. Germline V CDR1 and CDR2: SGHTA, FQGNSA. There are 13 residues in the CDR3.

The sample holds many counts of this clonotype. The rearrangement uses TRBV2 and TRBJ2-5, with D perhaps matching TRBD1 (5 bases). The CDR3 sequence is 11 residues long. The germline V gene encodes CDR1 SNHLY and CDR2 FYNNEI. Trimming took off 4 bases at V and 9 bases at J, with 9 bases between the two ends. DNA for the CDR3: TGTGCCAGCAGTGGGAAGACAGCCCAGTACTTC. Translating it yields CASSGKTAQYF. The variable domain in full, with the rest retrieved from reference TRBV2 and TRBJ2-5, is EPEVTQTPSHQVTQMGQEVILRCVPISNHLYFYWYRQILGQKVEFLVSFYNNEISEKSEIFDDQFSVERPDGSNFTLKIRSTKLEDSAMYFCASSGKTAQYFGPGTRLLVL.

The chain is built from TRBV6-2 or TRBV6-3 and TRBJ2-6, with 7 bases lining up with TRBD1. The CDR3 length is 16 residues. CDR1 MNHEY and CDR2 SVGEGT come from the germline V gene. J gave up 2 bases and V 8 bases, and 9 bases lay outside the gene matches. The CDR3 nucleotides read TGTGCCAGCGGGCGTGGACAGGCGGCTGGGGCCAACGTCCTGACTTTC. Translation: CASGRGQAAGANVLTF.

The chain carries TRBV6-6 and TRBJ2-2; 8 bases fit TRBD2. CDR3 length: 16 residues. With 7 bases clipped from V and 4 bases from J, the junction kept 11 bases outside the gene matches. The germline CDR1 and CDR2 sequences are MNHNY and SVGAGI (reference sequence). This CDR3 reads CASTLKRERSTGELFF. The CDR3 bases are TGTGCCAGCACCCTCAAGCGGGAGAGGAGCACCGGGGAGCTGTTTTTT.

J is TRBJ2-2 and V is TRBV7-3; TRBD1 aligns across 10 bases. Germline CDR1 SGHTA, CDR2 FQGTGA. The V and J ends lost 5 bases and 4 bases, in that order; junction bases with no gene match: 4. This CDR3 has 15 amino acids. CDR3 bases: TGTGCCAGCAGCGCCGACAGGGGGCCCACCGGGGAGCTGTTTTTT. Its translation is CASSADRGPTGELFF.